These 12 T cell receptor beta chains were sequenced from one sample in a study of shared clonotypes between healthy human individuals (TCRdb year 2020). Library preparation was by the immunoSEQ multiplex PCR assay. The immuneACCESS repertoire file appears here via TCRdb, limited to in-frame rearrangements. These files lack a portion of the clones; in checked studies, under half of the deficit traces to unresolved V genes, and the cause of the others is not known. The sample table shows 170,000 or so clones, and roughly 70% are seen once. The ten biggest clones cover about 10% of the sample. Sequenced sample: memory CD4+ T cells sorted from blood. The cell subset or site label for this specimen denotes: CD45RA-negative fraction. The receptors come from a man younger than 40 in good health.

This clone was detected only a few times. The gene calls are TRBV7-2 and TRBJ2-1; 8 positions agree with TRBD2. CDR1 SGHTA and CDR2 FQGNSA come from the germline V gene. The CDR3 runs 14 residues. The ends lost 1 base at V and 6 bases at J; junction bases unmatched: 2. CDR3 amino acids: CASSLGLAINEQFF. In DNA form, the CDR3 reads TGTGCCAGCAGCTTAGGACTAGCGATCAATGAGCAGTTCTTC.

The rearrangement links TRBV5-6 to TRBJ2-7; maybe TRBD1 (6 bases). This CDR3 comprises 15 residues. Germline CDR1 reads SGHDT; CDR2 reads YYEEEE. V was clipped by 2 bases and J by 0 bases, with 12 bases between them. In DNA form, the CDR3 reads TGTGCCAGCAGCTTACTACAGGGCTTCTCCTACGAGCAGTACTTC. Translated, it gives CASSLLQGFSYEQYF.

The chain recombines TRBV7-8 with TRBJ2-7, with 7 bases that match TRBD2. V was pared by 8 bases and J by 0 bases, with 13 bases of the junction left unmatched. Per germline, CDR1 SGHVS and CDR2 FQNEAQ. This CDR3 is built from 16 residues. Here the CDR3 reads CASGPKLATLSYEQYF. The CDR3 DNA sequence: TGTGCCAGCGGGCCTAAACTAGCGACACTCTCCTACGAGCAGTACTTC. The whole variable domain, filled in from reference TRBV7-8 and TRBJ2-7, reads GAGVSQSPRYKVAKRGQDVALRCDPISGHVSLFWYQQALGQGPEFLTYFQNEAQLDKSGLPSDRFFAERPEGSVSTLKIQRTQQEDSAVYLCASGPKLATLSYEQYFGPGTRLTVT.

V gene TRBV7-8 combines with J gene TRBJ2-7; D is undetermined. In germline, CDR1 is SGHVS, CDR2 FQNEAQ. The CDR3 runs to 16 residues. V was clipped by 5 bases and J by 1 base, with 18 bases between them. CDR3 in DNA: TGTGCCAGCAGCATCAGAGTGAACGACCCATCCTACGAGCAGTACTTC. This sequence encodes CASSIRVNDPSYEQYF.

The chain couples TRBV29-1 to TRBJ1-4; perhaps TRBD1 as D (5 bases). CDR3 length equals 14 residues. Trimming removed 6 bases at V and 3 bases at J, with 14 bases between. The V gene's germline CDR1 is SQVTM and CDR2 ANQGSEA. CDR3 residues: CSVDTGTSNEKLFF. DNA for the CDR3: TGCAGCGTGGATACCGGGACCTCTAATGAAAAACTGTTTTTT.

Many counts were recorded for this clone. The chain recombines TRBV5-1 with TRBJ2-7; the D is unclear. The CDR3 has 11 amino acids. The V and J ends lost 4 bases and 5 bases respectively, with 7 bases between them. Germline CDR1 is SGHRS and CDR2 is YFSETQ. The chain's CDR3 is CASSEANEQYF. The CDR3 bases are TGCGCCAGCAGCGAGGCTAACGAGCAGTACTTC.

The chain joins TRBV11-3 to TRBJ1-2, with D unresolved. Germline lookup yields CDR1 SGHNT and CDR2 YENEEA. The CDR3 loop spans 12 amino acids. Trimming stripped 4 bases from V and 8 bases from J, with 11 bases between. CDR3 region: CASSSQRGGYTF. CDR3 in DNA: TGTGCCAGCAGCTCCCAACGTGGGGGCTACACCTTC.

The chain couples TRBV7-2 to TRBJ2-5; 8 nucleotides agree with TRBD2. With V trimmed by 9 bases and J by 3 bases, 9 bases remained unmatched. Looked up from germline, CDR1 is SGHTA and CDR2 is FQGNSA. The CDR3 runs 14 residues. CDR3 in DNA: TGTGCCAGTTCTTTTAGCGGGATTGAAGAGACCCAGTACTTC. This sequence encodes CASSFSGIEETQYF.

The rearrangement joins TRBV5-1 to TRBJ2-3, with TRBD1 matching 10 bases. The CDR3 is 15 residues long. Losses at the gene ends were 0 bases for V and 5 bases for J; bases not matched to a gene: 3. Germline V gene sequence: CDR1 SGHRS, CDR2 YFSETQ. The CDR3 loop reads CASSLVGTGEDTQYF. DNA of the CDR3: TGCGCCAGCAGCTTGGTGGGGACAGGGGAAGATACGCAGTATTTT.

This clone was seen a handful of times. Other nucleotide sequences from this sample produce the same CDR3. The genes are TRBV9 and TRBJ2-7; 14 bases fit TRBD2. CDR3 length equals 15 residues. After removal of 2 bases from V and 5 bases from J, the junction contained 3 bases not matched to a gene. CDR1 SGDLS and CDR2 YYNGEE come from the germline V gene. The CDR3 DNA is TGTGCCAGCAGCGTGGGGACTAGCGGGAGTCACGAGCAGTACTTC. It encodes CASSVGTSGSHEQYF.

The CDR3 region is CASSLRNGYTF. The CDR3 region has the DNA TGTGCCAGCAGTTTAAGGAATGGCTACACCTTC. The chain joins TRBV28 to TRBJ1-2, with unresolved D. Germline values: CDR1 MDHEN, CDR2 SYDVKM. The CDR3 length is 11 residues. Trimming took off 2 bases at V and 6 bases at J, with 4 bases between the two ends.

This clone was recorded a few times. CDR3 sequence reads: CASSYTGGDAQYF. The CDR3 DNA reads as TGTGCCAGCAGTTACACAGGGGGGGACGCGCAGTATTTT. V gene TRBV6-5 combines with J gene TRBJ2-3; a weak D match, TRBD1 (8 bases). CDR1 and CDR2 (germline): MNHEY, SVGAGI. This CDR3 has 13 residues. The V end was cut by 2 bases, the J end by 10 bases, with 13 bases between.